The clone carrying this T cell receptor beta chain has a handful of counts. The data belong to a study of cytomegalovirus exposure and HLA in healthy donors. V was shortened by 3 bases and J by 5 bases, with 17 bases between the two germline ends. Germline CDR1 is SGHNT and CDR2 is YYREEE (reference sequence). CDR3 size: 15 residues. PCR primers comprised 60 Vbeta and 13 Jbeta primers. Profiled with immunoSEQ multiplex PCR; TCRdb holds only in-frame clones, not every one. The sample lists tens of thousands of clones, about 72% seen once, with 20% to 25% in the top ten. The sample consisted of PBMCs. The source of this sequence is a man in his forties in good health and CMV-seropositive. J is TRBJ1-1 and V is TRBV5-4, with a weak D call TRBD1 (5 bases). In nucleotides, the CDR3 is TGTGCCAGCAGCTCTCAAAGGGGAATGGGGACTGAAGCTTTCTTT. It codes for CASSSQRGMGTEAFF.